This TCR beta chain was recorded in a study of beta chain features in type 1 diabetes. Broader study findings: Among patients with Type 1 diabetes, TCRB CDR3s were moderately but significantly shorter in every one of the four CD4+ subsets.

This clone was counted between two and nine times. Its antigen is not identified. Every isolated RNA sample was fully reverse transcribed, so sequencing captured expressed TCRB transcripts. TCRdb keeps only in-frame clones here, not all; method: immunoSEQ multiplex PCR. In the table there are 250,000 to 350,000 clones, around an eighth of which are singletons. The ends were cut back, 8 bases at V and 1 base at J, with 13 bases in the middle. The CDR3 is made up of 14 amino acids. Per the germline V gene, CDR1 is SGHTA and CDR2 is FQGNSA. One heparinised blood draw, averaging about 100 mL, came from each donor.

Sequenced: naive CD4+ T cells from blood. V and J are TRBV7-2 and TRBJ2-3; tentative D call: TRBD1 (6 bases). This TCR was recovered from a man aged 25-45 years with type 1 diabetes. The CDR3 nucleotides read TGTGCCAGCGGCCTAGGGGGAGGCACAGATACGCAGTATTTT. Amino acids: CASGLGGGTDTQYF.